This T cell receptor beta chain was sequenced in a study of cytomegalovirus exposure and HLA in healthy donors. This PCR relied on a set of 60 Vbeta primers and 13 Jbeta primers. Per the authors' pipeline: In a later analysis, around 87 million unique TCR beta chains included roughly 11 million shared by two or more donors. Clones were read by immunoSEQ multiplex PCR, and TCRdb kept only the in-frame ones, dropping some. The V and J calls and clone size are taken from that table; D and trimming were inferred from the DNA. The sample includes 150,000 to 200,000 clones, about four fifths of them seen just once. This CDR3 comprises 13 residues. V lost 5 bases to trimming and J lost 1 base, with 8 bases between them. Germline assignment: CDR1 SEHNR and CDR2 FQNEAQ (reference sequence).

The receptor was isolated from a woman in her thirties or forties in good health and CMV-seronegative. The sample taken for sequencing was PBMCs. The chain has TRBV7-9 and TRBJ2-5; D not certain. The CDR3 nucleotides read TGTGCCAGCAGCCGAGACACCCAAGAGACCCAGTACTTC. Translating it yields CASSRDTQETQYF.